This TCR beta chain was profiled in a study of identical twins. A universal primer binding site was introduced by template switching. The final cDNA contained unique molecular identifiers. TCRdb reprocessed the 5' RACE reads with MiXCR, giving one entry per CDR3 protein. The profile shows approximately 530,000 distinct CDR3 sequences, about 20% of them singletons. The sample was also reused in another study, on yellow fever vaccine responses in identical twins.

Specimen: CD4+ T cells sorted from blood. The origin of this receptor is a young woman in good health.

In DNA, the CDR3 is TGTGCCACCGCGAACGGACAGGGGGTCTCCTACGAGCAGTACTTC. Its translation: CATANGQGVSYEQYF. The chain combines TRBV24-1 with TRBJ2-7; 10 bases align to TRBD1. CDR3 length: 15 amino acids. Germline CDR1 is KGHDR and CDR2 is SFDVKD. V shed 9 bases, J shed 0 bases, and the junction held 7 bases outside the gene matches.